Here is one TCR beta chain with its context. Measured with immunoSEQ multiplex PCR; TCRdb has only the in-frame clones, and not every one. Among about 89,000 clones listed, 86% were seen once. Trimming cost V 0 bases and J 7 bases, with 13 bases left between them. The germline CDR1 and CDR2 sequences are SGHKS and YYEKEE (reference sequence). The CDR3 is 14 amino acids. The sample is drawn from a study of blood T cell repertoires in COVID-19. The specimen sequenced was peripheral blood. The chain carries TRBV5-5 and TRBJ2-5; D remains unclear. This TCR was recovered from a man at least 80 years old with active or convalescent COVID-19. CDR3: CASSLAQSSLTQYF. CDR3 bases: TGTGCCAGCAGCTTGGCACAGTCCTCTCTGACCCAGTACTTC.